A single sample is the source of the 14 T cell receptor beta chains below, sequenced in a study of T cell clonotyping in hematopoietic cell transplantation. Sequenced by immunoSEQ multiplex PCR; TCRdb stores in-frame clones only, minus some. The repertoire has tens of thousands of clones, 90% to 96% of them found once; the top ten carry around 1.7%. Time point indicated: recipient sample about 28 days before transplant, after cytoreduction. The sample here was peripheral blood mononuclear cells, taken before stem cell transplant. These receptors all stem from a woman in her 50s with acute myeloid leukemia. Some clones in this sample may be carry-over from other donors' samples.

This chain joins TRBV7-8 and TRBJ1-4, with unresolved D. The V and J ends lost 5 bases and 4 bases respectively, with 11 bases between them. The CDR3 has 14 amino acids. Germline V gives CDR1 SGHVS, CDR2 FQNEAQ. The CDR3 DNA follows: TGTGCCAGCAGCCTTAGTCAGGTTAATGAAAAACTGTTTTTT. Residues: CASSLSQVNEKLFF. The full variable domain, its missing parts supplied by reference TRBV7-8 and TRBJ1-4, is GAGVSQSPRYKVAKRGQDVALRCDPISGHVSLFWYQQALGQGPEFLTYFQNEAQLDKSGLPSDRFFAERPEGSVSTLKIQRTQQEDSAVYLCASSLSQVNEKLFFGSGTQLSVL.

J is TRBJ1-1 and V is TRBV6-1; 9 positions agree with TRBD1. The germline V gene has CDR1 MNHNS and CDR2 SASEGT. The CDR3 extends over 15 amino acids. V was clipped by 4 bases and J by 1 base; unmatched bases: 4. CDR3 loop: CASSAGTGTNTEAFF. CDR3 DNA: TGTGCCAGCAGTGCCGGGACAGGGACGAACACTGAAGCTTTCTTT.

This clone was recorded a few times. This chain links TRBV2 with TRBJ1-2; 7 bases are shared with TRBD1. CDR3 length: 13 amino acids. The germline V gene has CDR1 SNHLY and CDR2 FYNNEI. The trim removed 6 bases at V and 6 bases at J, leaving 7 bases unmatched. The DNA for the CDR3 is TGTGCCAGCAGACCCGACAGGGCCAATGGCTACACCTTC. This sequence encodes CASRPDRANGYTF.

CDR3 protein: CASSSEFQGVTEAFF. The CDR3 region has the DNA TGTGCCAGCAGTTCCGAATTCCAGGGCGTGACTGAAGCTTTCTTT. The chain recombines TRBV27 with TRBJ1-1; D is perhaps TRBD1 (5 bases). In germline, CDR1 is MNHEY, CDR2 SMNVEV (reference sequence). V lost 4 bases, J lost 5 bases, and 17 bases lay in between. This CDR3 spans 15 amino acids.

The chain is built from TRBV29-1 and TRBJ2-1; 8 positions match TRBD1. The CDR3 length is 13 residues. Looked up from germline, CDR1 is SQVTM and CDR2 is ANQGSEA. Trimming cost V 6 bases and J 6 bases; bases outside gene matches: 7. Here the CDR3 DNA reads TGCAGCGTATCCGGGACAGGTATCAATGAGCAGTTCTTC. This gives the protein CSVSGTGINEQFF.

This rearrangement joins TRBV30 to TRBJ1-4; tentatively, D is TRBD1 (5 bases). Germline CDR1 and CDR2: GTSNPN and SVGIG (reference sequence). Between the trimmed V and J ends, which lost 4 bases and 8 bases, there was a span of 14 bases. The CDR3 runs to 13 residues. The CDR3: CAWISRGAEKLFF. CDR3 bases: TGTGCCTGGATTTCCCGGGGCGCCGAAAAACTGTTTTTT. Combining the CDR3 with reference TRBV30 and TRBJ1-4 gives the whole variable domain SQTIHQWPATLVQPVGSPLSLECTVEGTSNPNLYWYRQAAGRGLQLLFYSVGIGQISSEVPQNLSASRPQDRQFILSSKKLLLSDSGFYLCAWISRGAEKLFFGSGTQLSVL.

V gene TRBV4-1 combines with J gene TRBJ1-2; the D gene is possibly TRBD1 (6 bases). The CDR3 length is 16 residues. The V and J ends lost 1 base and 8 bases respectively, with 20 bases between them. The V gene's germline CDR1 is MGHRA and CDR2 YSYEKL. CDR3 coding DNA: TGCGCCAGCAGCCAAGGAATTTGGGGGGCGCTTGGGGGCTACACCTTC. It translates to CASSQGIWGALGGYTF.

The rearrangement uses TRBV19 and TRBJ2-1; D unclear. Germline V gene data show CDR1 as LNHDA and CDR2 as SQIVND (reference sequence). V shed 3 bases and J shed 9 bases, with 9 bases lying between them. This CDR3 is 12 amino acids long. The CDR3 loop reads CASSIREFEQFF. The DNA for the CDR3 is TGTGCCAGTAGTATCAGAGAGTTTGAGCAGTTCTTC.

The chain uses TRBV27 and TRBJ2-7, with 11 bases aligning to TRBD1. Losses at the gene ends were 5 bases for V and 6 bases for J; bases not matched to a gene: 9. The CDR3 spans 15 residues. Germline-derived CDR1 and CDR2 are MNHEY and SMNVEV (reference sequence). DNA for the CDR3: TGTGCCAGCAGTAAGGGACAGGGGGTGGTCGGCGAGCAGTACTTC. It codes for CASSKGQGVVGEQYF.

The V gene is TRBV5-1, the J gene TRBJ1-5; D is ambiguous. This CDR3 contains 14 residues. The germline gives CDR1 SGHRS, CDR2 YFSETQ. The V end lost 6 bases, the J end lost 2 bases, and 12 bases lay between the germline ends. The CDR3: CASTPSGGNQPQHF. The CDR3 DNA follows: TGCGCCAGCACCCCCTCGGGTGGCAATCAGCCCCAGCATTTT.

The rearrangement joins TRBV2 to TRBJ2-6; D is possibly TRBD1 (6 bases). Germline CDR1 SNHLY, CDR2 FYNNEI. This CDR3 is 15 amino acids long. V was pared by 7 bases and J by 2 bases, with 12 bases between. The CDR3 region is CASMGNRAGANVLTF. The CDR3 DNA is TGTGCCAGCATGGGAAACAGGGCTGGGGCCAACGTCCTGACTTTC.

The CDR3 DNA sequence: TGTGCCAGCAGCTTAGTAGTAGCGGGATTGGACGGGGAGCTGTTTTTT. Its translation is CASSLVVAGLDGELFF. This chain joins TRBV11-2 and TRBJ2-2, with 8 bases matching TRBD2. The germline V gene encodes CDR1 SGHAT and CDR2 FQNNGV. This CDR3 contains 16 residues. Trimming cost V 1 base and J 7 bases; bases outside gene matches: 8.

The V gene is TRBV7-8, the J gene TRBJ2-7; D gene unclear. Germline loops: CDR1 SGHVS, CDR2 FQNEAQ. V was pared by 6 bases and J by 0 bases, with 6 bases between. CDR3 length: 12 amino acids. The CDR3 nucleotides are TGTGCCAGCAGTACGAGCTCCTACGAGCAGTACTTC. It codes for CASSTSSYEQYF.

The chain links TRBV11-2 to TRBJ1-1, with D maybe TRBD1 (5 bases). V was trimmed by 2 bases and J by 5 bases, leaving 15 bases between them. The CDR3 extends over 15 amino acids. The germline V gene has CDR1 SGHAT and CDR2 FQNNGV. Here the CDR3 DNA reads TGTGCCAGCAGCTTAACCGCAGGGAGACGTACTGAAGCTTTCTTT. Translation: CASSLTAGRRTEAFF.